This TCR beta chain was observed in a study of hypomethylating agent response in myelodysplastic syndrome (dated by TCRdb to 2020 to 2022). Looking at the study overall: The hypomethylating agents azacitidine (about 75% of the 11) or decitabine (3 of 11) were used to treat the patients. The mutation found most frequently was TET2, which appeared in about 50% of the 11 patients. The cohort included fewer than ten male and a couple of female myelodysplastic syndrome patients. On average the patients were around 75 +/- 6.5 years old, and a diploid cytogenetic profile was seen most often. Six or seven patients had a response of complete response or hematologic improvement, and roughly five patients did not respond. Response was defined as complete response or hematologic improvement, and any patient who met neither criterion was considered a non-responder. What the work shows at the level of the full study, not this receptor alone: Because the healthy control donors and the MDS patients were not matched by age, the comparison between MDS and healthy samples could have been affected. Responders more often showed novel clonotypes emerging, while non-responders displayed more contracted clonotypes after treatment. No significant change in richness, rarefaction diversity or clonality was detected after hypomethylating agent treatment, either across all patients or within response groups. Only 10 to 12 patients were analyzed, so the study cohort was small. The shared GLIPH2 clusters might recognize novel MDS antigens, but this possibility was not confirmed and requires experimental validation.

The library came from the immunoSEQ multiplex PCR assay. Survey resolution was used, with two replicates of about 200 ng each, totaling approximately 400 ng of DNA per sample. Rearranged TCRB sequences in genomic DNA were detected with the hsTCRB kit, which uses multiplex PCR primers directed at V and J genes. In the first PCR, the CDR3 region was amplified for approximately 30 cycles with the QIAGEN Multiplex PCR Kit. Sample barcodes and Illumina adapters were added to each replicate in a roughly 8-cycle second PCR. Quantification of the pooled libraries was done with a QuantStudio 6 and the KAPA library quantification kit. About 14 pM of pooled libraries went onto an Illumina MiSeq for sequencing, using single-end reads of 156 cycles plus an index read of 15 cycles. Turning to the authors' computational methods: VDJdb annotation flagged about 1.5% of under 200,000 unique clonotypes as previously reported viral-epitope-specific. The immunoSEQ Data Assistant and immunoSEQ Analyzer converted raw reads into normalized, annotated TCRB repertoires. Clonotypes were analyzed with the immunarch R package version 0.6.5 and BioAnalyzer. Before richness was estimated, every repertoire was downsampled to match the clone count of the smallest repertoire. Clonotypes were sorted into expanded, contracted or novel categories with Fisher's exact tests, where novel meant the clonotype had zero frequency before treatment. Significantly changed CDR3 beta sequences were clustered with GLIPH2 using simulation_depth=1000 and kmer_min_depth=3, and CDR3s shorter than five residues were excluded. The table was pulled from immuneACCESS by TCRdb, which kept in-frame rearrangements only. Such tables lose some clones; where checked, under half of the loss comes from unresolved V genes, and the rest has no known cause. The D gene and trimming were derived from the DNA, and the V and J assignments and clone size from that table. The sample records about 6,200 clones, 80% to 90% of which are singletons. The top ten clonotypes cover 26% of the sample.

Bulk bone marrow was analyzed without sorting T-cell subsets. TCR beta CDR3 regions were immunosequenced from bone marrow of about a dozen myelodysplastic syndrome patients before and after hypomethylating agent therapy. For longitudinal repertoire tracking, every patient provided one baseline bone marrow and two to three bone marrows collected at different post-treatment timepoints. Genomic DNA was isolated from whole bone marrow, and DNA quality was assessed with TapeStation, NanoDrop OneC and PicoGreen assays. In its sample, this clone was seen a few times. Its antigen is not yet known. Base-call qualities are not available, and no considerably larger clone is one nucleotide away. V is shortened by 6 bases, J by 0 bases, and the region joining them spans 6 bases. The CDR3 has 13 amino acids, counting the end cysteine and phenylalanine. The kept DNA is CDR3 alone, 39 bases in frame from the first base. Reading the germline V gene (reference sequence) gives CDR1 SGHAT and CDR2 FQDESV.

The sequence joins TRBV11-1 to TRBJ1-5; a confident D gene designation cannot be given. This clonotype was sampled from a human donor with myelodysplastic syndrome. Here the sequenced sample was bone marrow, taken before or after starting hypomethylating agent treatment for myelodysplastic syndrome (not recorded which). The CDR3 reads CASSFSSNQPQHF. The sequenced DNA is TGTGCCAGCAGTTTCTCTAGCAATCAGCCCCAGCATTTT.